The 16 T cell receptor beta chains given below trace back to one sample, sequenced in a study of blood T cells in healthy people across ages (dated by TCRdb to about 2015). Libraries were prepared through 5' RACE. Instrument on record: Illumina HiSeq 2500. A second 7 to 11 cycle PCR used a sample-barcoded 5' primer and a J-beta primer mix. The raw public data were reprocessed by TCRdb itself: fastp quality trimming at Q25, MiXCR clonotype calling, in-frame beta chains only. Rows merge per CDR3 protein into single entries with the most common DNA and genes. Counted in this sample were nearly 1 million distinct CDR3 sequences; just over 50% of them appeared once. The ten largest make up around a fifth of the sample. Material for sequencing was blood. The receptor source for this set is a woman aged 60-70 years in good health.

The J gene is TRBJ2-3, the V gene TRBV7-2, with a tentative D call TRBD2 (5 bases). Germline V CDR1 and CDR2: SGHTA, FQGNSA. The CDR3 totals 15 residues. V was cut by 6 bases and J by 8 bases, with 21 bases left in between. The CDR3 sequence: CASRLTRGSSSTQYF. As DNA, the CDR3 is TGTGCCAGCAGACTTACTAGAGGAAGCAGCAGTACGCAGTATTTT.

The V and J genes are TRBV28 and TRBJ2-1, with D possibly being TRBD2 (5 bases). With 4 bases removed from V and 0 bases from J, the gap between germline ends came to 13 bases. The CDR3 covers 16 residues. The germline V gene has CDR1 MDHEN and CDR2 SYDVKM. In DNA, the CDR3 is TGTGCCAGCAGTTCAATGTGGGAGCACTCCTACAATGAGCAGTTCTTC. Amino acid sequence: CASSSMWEHSYNEQFF. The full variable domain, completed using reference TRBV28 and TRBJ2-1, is DVKVTQSSRYLVKRTGEKVFLECVQDMDHENMFWYRQDPGLGLRLIYFSYDVKMKEKGDIPEGYSVSREKKERFSLILESASTNQTSMYLCASSSMWEHSYNEQFFGPGTRLTVL.

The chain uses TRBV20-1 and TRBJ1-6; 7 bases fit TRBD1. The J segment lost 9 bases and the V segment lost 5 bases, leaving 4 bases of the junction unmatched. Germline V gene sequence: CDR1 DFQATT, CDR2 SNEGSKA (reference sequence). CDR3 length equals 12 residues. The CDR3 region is CSAPQGGSPLHF. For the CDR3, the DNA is TGCAGTGCTCCCCAGGGGGGTTCACCCCTCCACTTT.

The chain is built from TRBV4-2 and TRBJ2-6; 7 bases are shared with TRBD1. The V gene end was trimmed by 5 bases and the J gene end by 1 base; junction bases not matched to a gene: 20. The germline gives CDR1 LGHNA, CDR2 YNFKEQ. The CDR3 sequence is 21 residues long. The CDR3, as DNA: TGTGCCAGCAGCAACCGGGACAGCCAGTCACGGCCCAGGTCTGGGGCCAACGTCCTGACTTTC. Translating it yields CASSNRDSQSRPRSGANVLTF.

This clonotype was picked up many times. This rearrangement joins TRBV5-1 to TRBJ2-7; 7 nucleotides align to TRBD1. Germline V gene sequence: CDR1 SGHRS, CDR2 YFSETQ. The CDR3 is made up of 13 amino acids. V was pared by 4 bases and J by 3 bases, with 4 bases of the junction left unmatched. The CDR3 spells CASSRGQNYEQYF. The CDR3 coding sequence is TGCGCCAGCAGCCGGGGACAGAACTACGAGCAGTACTTC. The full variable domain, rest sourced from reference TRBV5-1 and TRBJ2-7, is KAGVTQTPRYLIKTRGQQVTLSCSPISGHRSVSWYQQTPGQGLQFLFEYFSETQRNKGNFPGRFSGRQFSNSRSEMNVSTLELGDSALYLCASSRGQNYEQYFGPGTRLTVT.

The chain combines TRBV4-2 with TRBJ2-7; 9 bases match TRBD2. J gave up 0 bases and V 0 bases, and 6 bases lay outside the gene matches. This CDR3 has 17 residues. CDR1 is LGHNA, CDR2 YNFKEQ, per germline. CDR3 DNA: TGTGCCAGCAGCCAAGAATTTTCTAGCGGGAACTCCTACGAGCAGTACTTC. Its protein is CASSQEFSSGNSYEQYF.

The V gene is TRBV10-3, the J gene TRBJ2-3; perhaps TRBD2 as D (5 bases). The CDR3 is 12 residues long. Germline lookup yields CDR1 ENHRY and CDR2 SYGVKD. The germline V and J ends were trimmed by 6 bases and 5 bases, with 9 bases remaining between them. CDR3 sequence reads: CAISRRGDTQYF. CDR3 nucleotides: TGTGCCATCAGCCGTCGGGGAGATACGCAGTATTTT.

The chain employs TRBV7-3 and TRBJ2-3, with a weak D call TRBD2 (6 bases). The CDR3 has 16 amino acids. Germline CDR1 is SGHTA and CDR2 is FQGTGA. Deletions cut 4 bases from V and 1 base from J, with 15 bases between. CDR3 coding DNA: TGTGCCAGCAGCTCGGGGCGGGGATTTGGCACAGATACGCAGTATTTT. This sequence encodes CASSSGRGFGTDTQYF.

This CDR3 reads CSAPPVSGSRDTQYF. CDR3 DNA sequence: TGCAGTGCTCCACCTGTCAGCGGCTCTCGGGATACGCAGTATTTT. The chain carries TRBV20-1 and TRBJ2-3, with D tentatively TRBD2 (5 bases). Trimming left V 5 bases short and J 6 bases short, with 21 bases between. Germline CDR1 reads DFQATT; CDR2 reads SNEGSKA (reference sequence). The CDR3 spans 15 residues.

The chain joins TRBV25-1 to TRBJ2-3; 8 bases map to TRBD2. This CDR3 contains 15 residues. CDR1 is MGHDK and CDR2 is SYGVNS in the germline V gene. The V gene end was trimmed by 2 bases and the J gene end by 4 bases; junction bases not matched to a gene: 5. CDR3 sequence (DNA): TGTGCCAGCAGTGAAAGCGGAGCGGGGGCAGATACGCAGTATTTT. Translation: CASSESGAGADTQYF.

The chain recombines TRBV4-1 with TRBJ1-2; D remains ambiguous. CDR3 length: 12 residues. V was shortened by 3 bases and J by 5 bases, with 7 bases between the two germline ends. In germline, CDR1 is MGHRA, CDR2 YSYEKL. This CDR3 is CASSQALYGYTF. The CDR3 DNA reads TGCGCCAGCAGCCAGGCCTTATATGGCTACACCTTC.

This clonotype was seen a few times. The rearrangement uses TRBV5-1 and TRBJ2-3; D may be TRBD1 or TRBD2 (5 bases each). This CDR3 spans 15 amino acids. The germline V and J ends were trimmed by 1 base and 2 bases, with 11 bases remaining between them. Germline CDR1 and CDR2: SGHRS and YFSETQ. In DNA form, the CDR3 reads TGCGCCAGCAGCTTGAACGAGGGGAACACAGATACGCAGTATTTT. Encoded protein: CASSLNEGNTDTQYF.

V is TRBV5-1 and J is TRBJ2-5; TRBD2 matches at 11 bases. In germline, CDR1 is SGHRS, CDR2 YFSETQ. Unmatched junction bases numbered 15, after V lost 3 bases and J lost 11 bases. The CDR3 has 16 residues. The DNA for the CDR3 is TGCGCCAGCAGCTCATTTACTAGCGGGAGATCCGATGAGCAGTACTTC. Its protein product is CASSSFTSGRSDEQYF.

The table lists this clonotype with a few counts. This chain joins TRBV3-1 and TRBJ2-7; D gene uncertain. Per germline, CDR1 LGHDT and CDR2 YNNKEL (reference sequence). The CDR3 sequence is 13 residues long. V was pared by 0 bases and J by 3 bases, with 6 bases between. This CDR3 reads CASSQDYRYEQYF. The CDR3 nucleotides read TGTGCCAGCAGCCAAGATTACCGCTACGAGCAGTACTTC.

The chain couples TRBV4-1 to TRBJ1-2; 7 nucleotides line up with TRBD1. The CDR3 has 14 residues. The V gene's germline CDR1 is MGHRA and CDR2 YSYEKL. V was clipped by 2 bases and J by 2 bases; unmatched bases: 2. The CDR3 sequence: CASSQTGANYGYTF. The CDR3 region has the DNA TGCGCCAGCAGCCAAACAGGGGCAAACTATGGCTACACCTTC.

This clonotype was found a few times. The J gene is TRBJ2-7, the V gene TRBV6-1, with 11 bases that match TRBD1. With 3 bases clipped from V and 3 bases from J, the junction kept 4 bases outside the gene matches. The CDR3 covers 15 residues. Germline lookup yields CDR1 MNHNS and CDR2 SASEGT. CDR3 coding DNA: TGTGCCAGCAGTGAGACCGGGACAGGGGGCTACGAGCAGTACTTC. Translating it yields CASSETGTGGYEQYF.